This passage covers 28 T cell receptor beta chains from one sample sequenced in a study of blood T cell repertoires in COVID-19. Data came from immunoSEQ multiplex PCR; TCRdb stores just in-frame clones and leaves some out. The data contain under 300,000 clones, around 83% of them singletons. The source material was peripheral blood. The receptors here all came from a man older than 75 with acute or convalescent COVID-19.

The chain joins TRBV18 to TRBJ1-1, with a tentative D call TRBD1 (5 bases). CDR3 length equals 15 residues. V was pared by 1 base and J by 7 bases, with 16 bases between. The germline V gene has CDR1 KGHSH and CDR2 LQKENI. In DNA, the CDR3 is TGTGCCAGCTCACCACAGGGACTGGCCGCGCTTGAAGCTTTCTTT. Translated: CASSPQGLAALEAFF. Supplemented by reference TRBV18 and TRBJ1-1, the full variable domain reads NAGVMQNPRHLVRRRGQEARLRCSPMKGHSHVYWYRQLPEEGLKFMVYLQKENIIDESGMPKERFSAEFPKEGPSILRIQQVVRGDSAAYFCASSPQGLAALEAFFGQGTRLTVV.

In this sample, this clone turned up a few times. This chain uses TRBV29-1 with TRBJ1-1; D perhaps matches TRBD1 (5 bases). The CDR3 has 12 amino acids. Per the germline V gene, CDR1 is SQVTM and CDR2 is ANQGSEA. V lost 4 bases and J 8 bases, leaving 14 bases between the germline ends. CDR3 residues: CSVAPSGIEAFF. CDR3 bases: TGCAGCGTTGCCCCTTCAGGGATAGAAGCTTTCTTT.

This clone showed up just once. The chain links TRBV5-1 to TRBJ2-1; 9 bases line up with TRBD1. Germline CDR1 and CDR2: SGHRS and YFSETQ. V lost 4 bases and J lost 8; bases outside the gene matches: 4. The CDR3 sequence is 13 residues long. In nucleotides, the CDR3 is TGCGCCAGCAGCACCGGACAGGGGCATGAGCAGTTCTTC. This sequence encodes CASSTGQGHEQFF.

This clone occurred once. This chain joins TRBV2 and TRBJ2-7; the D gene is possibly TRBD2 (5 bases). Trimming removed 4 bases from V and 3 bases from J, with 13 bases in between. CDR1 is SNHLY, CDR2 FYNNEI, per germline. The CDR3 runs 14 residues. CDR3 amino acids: CASSVSRAIYEQYF. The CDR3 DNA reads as TGTGCCAGCAGTGTTTCGAGGGCCATCTACGAGCAGTACTTC.

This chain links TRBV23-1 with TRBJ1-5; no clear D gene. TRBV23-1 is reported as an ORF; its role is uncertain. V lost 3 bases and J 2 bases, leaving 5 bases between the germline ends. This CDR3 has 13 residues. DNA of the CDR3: TGCGCCAGCAGTCATAATGGCAATCAGCCCCAGCATTTT. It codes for CASSHNGNQPQHF.

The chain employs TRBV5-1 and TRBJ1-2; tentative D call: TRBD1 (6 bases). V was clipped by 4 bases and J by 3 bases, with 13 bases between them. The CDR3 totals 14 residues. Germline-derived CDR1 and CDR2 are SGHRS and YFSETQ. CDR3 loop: CASSTGSRDYGYTF. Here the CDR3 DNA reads TGCGCCAGCAGCACAGGGAGTAGGGACTATGGCTACACCTTC.

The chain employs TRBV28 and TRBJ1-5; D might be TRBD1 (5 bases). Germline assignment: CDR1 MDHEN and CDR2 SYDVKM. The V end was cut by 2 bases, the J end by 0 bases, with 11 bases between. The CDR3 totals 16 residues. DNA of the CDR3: TGTGCCAGCAGTTTAAAGACAGTTTATAGCAATCAGCCCCAGCATTTT. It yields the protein CASSLKTVYSNQPQHF. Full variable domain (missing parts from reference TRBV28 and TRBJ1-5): DVKVTQSSRYLVKRTGEKVFLECVQDMDHENMFWYRQDPGLGLRLIYFSYDVKMKEKGDIPEGYSVSREKKERFSLILESASTNQTSMYLCASSLKTVYSNQPQHFGDGTRLSIL.

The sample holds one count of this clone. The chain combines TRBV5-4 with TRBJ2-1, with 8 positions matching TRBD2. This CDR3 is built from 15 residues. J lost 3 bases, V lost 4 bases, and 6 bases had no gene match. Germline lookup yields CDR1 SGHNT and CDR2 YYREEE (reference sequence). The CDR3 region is CASSPPRGGYNEQFF. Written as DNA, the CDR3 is TGTGCCAGCAGCCCTCCACGGGGGGGCTACAATGAGCAGTTCTTC.

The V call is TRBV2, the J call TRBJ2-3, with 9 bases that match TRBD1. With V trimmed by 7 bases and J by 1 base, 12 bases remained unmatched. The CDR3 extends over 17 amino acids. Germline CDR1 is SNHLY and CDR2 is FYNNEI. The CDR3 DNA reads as TGTGCCAGCAATACAGGGGGCGGTTTGATAGGCACAGATACGCAGTATTTT. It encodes CASNTGGGLIGTDTQYF.

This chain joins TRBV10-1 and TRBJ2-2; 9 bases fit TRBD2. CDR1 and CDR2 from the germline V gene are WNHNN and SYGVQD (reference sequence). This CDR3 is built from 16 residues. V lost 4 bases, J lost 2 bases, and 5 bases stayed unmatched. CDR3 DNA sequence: TGCGCCAGCAGTGCTTCCGGGACTAGCAACACCGGGGAGCTGTTTTTT. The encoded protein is CASSASGTSNTGELFF.

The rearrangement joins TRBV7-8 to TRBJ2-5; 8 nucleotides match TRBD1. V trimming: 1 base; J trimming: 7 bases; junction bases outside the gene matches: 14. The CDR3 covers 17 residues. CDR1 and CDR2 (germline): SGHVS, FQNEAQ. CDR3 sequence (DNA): TGTGCCAGCAGCTTAGGTCTCTGGACAGGGTCTAAGAGGACCCAGTACTTC. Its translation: CASSLGLWTGSKRTQYF.

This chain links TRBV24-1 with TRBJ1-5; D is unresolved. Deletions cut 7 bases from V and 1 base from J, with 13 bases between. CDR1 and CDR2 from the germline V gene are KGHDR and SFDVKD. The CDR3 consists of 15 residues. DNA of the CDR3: TGTGCCACCAGAGCTGGGGAGGCGAGCAATCAGCCCCAGCATTTT. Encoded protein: CATRAGEASNQPQHF.

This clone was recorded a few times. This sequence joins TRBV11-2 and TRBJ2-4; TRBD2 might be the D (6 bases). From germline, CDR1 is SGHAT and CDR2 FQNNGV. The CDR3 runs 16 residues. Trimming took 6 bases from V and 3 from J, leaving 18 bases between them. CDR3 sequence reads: CASRSPRERGKNIQYF. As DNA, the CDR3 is TGTGCCAGCAGAAGTCCCCGGGAGAGAGGCAAAAACATTCAGTACTTC.

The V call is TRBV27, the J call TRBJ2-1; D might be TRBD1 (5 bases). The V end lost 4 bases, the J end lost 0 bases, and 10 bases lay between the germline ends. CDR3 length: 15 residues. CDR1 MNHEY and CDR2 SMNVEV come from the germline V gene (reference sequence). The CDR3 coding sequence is TGTGCCAGCAGTTATGACAGCAGCTCCTACAATGAGCAGTTCTTC. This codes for CASSYDSSSYNEQFF.

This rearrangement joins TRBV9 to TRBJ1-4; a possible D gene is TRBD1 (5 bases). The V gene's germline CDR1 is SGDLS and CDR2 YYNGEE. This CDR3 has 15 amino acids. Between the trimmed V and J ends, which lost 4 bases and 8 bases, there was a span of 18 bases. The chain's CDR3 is CASSPAGRVREKLFF. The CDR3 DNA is TGTGCCAGCAGCCCAGCGGGCAGGGTAAGGGAAAAACTGTTTTTT.

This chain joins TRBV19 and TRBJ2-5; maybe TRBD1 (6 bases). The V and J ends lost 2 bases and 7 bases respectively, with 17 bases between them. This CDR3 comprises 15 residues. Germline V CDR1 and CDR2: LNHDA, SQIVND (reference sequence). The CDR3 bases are TGTGCCAGTAGTATAATCTACCAGGACAGCGTGACCCAGTACTTC. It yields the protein CASSIIYQDSVTQYF.

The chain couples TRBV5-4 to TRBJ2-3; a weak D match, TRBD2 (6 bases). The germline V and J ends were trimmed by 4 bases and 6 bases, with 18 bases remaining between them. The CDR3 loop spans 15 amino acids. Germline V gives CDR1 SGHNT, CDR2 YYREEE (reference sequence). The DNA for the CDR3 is TGTGCCAGCAGCACGGAGACGGGGGTCCGGGATACGCAGTATTTT. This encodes CASSTETGVRDTQYF.

CDR3 protein: CASSVGGQRGAPGELFF. CDR3 DNA: TGTGCCAGCAGCGTAGGCGGTCAGCGGGGGGCCCCCGGGGAGCTGTTTTTT. This rearrangement joins TRBV9 to TRBJ2-2, with TRBD2 matching 9 bases. With V trimmed by 0 bases and J by 6 bases, 9 bases remained unmatched. CDR1 is SGDLS, CDR2 YYNGEE, per germline. The CDR3 is 17 residues long.

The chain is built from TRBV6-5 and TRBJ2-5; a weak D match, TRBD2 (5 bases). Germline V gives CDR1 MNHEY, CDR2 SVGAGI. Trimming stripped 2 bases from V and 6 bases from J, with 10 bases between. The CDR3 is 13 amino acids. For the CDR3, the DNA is TGTGCCAGCAGTTACGTTGGAGGACAGACCCAGTACTTC. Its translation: CASSYVGGQTQYF.

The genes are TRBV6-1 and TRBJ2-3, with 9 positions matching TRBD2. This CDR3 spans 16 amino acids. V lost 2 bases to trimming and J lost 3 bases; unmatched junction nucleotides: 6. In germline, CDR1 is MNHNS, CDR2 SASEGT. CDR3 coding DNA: TGTGCCAGCAGTGAAACGGCGGGGGGGCCAACAGATACGCAGTATTTT. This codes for CASSETAGGPTDTQYF.

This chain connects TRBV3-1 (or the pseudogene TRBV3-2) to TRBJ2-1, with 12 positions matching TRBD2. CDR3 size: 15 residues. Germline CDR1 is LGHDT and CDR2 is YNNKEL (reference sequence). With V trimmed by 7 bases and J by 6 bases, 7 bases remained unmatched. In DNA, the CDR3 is TGTGCCAGCACCTTGGGGACTAGCGGGTTCAATGAGCAGTTCTTC. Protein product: CASTLGTSGFNEQFF.

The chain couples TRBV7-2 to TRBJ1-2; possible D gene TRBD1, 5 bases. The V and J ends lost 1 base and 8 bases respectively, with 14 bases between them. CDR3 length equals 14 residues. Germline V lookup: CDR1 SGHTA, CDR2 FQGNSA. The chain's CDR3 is CASSLEGEGRGYTF. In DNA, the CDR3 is TGTGCCAGCAGCTTAGAAGGGGAAGGGCGGGGCTACACCTTC. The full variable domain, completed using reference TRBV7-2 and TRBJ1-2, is GAGVSQSPSNKVTEKGKDVELRCDPISGHTALYWYRQSLGQGLEFLIYFQGNSAPDKSGLPSDRFSAERTGGSVSTLTIQRTQQEDSAVYLCASSLEGEGRGYTFGSGTRLTVV.

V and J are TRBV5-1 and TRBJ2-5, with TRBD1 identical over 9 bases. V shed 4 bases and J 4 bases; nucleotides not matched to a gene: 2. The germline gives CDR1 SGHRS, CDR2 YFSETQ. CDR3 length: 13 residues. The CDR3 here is CASSQGQGETQYF. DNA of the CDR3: TGCGCCAGCAGCCAGGGACAGGGAGAGACCCAGTACTTC.

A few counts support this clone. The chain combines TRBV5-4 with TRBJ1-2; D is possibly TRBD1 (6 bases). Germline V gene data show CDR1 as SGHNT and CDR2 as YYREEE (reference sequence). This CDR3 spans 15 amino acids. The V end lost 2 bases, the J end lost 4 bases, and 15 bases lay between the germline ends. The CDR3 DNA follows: TGTGCCAGCAGCTTTGCTGGGGGGGCTATCTATGGCTACACCTTC. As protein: CASSFAGGAIYGYTF.

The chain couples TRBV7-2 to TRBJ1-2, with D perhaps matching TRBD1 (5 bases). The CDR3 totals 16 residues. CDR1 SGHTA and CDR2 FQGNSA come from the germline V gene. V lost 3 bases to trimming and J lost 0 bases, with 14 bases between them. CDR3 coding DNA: TGTGCCAGCAGCTTGGGGGGAATTGAGGCTAACTATGGCTACACCTTC. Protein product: CASSLGGIEANYGYTF.

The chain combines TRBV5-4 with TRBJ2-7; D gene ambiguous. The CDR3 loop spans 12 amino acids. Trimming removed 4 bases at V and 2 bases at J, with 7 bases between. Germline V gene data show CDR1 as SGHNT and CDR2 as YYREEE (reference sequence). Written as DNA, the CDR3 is TGTGCCAGCAGCAATTTAACCTACGAGCAGTACTTC. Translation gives CASSNLTYEQYF.

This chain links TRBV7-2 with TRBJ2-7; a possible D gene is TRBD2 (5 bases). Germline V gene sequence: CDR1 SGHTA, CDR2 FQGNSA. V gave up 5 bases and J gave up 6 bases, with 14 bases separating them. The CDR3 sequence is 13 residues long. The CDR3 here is CASSALAVGEQYF. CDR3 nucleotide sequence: TGTGCCAGCAGCGCGCTAGCCGTGGGCGAGCAGTACTTC.

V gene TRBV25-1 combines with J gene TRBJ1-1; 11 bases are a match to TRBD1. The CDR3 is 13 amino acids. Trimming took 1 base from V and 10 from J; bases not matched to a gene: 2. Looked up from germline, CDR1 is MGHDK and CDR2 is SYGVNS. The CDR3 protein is CASSEWGTGGAFF. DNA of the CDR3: TGTGCCAGCAGTGAATGGGGGACAGGGGGAGCTTTCTTT.